Listed below are T cell receptor beta chains from one sample, sequenced in a study of cytomegalovirus exposure and HLA in healthy donors. Clones were read by immunoSEQ multiplex PCR, and TCRdb kept only the in-frame ones, dropping some. Of 100,000 to 150,000 clones in the sample, about 78% are singletons; the top ten hold roughly 8.2%. The sequencing input was PBMCs. The source is a woman aged 40 to 50 in good health and CMV-seropositive. Each CDR3 is given with its conserved first and last residue. D genes are given only for firm matches. Size tells how often a clone was seen (once, few, many) or the class of an expanded clone, and some rows leave it out.

d_call: -; cdr3_length: 17; clone_size: -; v_call: TRBV4-2; j_call: TRBJ2-2; cdr3_aa: CASSQDTHDRNTGELFF; cdr3_nt: TGTGCCAGCAGCCAAGATACACACGACAGGAACACCGGGGAGCTGTTTTTT
d_call: -; cdr3_length: 15; clone_size: -; v_call: TRBV13; j_call: TRBJ2-7; cdr3_aa: CASSLGDMVGAEQYF; cdr3_nt: TGTGCCAGCAGCTTAGGGGACATGGTAGGGGCCGAGCAGTACTTC
d_call: TRBD1; cdr3_length: 16; clone_size: -; v_call: TRBV7-9; j_call: TRBJ2-7; cdr3_aa: CASSPSEGTGLYEQYF; cdr3_nt: TGTGCCAGCAGCCCTAGTGAGGGGACAGGCCTCTACGAGCAGTACTTC
d_call: TRBD1; cdr3_length: 16; clone_size: -; v_call: TRBV4-1; j_call: TRBJ2-2; cdr3_aa: CASSLLGQGKPGELFF; cdr3_nt: TGCGCCAGCAGCCTCCTAGGACAGGGAAAACCCGGGGAGCTGTTTTTT
d_call: -; cdr3_length: 13; clone_size: -; v_call: TRBV27; j_call: TRBJ1-5; cdr3_aa: CASSLSLSQPQHF; cdr3_nt: TGTGCCAGCAGTTTATCCCTTAGTCAGCCCCAGCATTTT
d_call: -; cdr3_length: 15; clone_size: -; v_call: TRBV4-2; j_call: TRBJ1-6; cdr3_aa: CATAGGPDGDSPLHF; cdr3_nt: TGTGCCACCGCGGGGGGGCCTGATGGCGACTCACCCCTCCACTTT
d_call: -; cdr3_length: 16; clone_size: few; v_call: TRBV4-1; j_call: TRBJ1-4; cdr3_aa: CASSQDRTAVQGKLFF; cdr3_nt: TGCGCCAGCAGCCAAGATCGGACAGCCGTCCAGGGAAAACTGTTTTTT
d_call: -; cdr3_length: 19; clone_size: -; v_call: TRBV5-5; j_call: TRBJ2-7; cdr3_aa: CASSTRQGSILATGYEQYF; cdr3_nt: TGTGCCAGCAGCACGAGACAGGGTAGTATCCTAGCGACGGGCTACGAGCAGTACTTC
d_call: TRBD1; cdr3_length: 15; clone_size: -; v_call: TRBV4-3; j_call: TRBJ1-2; cdr3_aa: CASSQDGTGGLGYTF; cdr3_nt: TGCGCCAGCAGCCAAGATGGGACAGGGGGCCTTGGCTACACCTTC
d_call: TRBD1; cdr3_length: 17; clone_size: -; v_call: TRBV5-6; j_call: TRBJ1-2; cdr3_aa: CASSLVSTGGPSYGYTF; cdr3_nt: TGTGCCAGCAGCTTGGTTTCGACAGGGGGCCCTAGCTATGGCTACACCTTC
d_call: TRBD1; cdr3_length: 13; clone_size: -; v_call: TRBV29-1; j_call: TRBJ1-1; cdr3_aa: CSVQGQATSEAFF; cdr3_nt: TGCAGCGTGCAGGGACAGGCGACCTCTGAAGCTTTCTTT
d_call: TRBD1; cdr3_length: 15; clone_size: -; v_call: TRBV9; j_call: TRBJ2-7; cdr3_aa: CASSVDGTGADEQYF; cdr3_nt: TGTGCCAGCAGCGTAGACGGGACAGGGGCAGACGAGCAGTACTTC
d_call: -; cdr3_length: 11; clone_size: few; v_call: TRBV6-1; j_call: TRBJ2-1; cdr3_aa: CASGTYNEQFF; cdr3_nt: TGTGCCTCAGGGACCTACAATGAGCAGTTCTTC
d_call: TRBD1; cdr3_length: 15; clone_size: -; v_call: TRBV5-1; j_call: TRBJ2-1; cdr3_aa: CASSVSGTGDGEQFF; cdr3_nt: TGCGCCAGCAGCGTATCCGGGACAGGGGACGGTGAGCAGTTCTTC
d_call: -; cdr3_length: 14; clone_size: few; v_call: TRBV5-1; j_call: TRBJ2-7; cdr3_aa: CARWLPGLRREQYF; cdr3_nt: TGCGCCAGGTGGCTACCGGGACTTCGGCGCGAGCAGTACTTC
d_call: -; cdr3_length: 15; clone_size: -; v_call: TRBV5-1; j_call: TRBJ2-2; cdr3_aa: CASSLGNSSPGELFF; cdr3_nt: TGCGCCAGCAGCTTGGGCAACTCATCCCCGGGGGAGCTGTTTTTT
d_call: -; cdr3_length: 16; clone_size: -; v_call: TRBV4-1; j_call: TRBJ1-1; cdr3_aa: CASSRPTGGIDTEAFF; cdr3_nt: TGCGCCAGCAGCCGCCCCACGGGGGGGATAGACACTGAAGCTTTCTTT
d_call: -; cdr3_length: 13; clone_size: -; v_call: TRBV7-3; j_call: TRBJ1-1; cdr3_aa: CASSLRAGTEAFF; cdr3_nt: TGTGCCAGCAGCTTAAGGGCAGGGACTGAAGCTTTCTTT
d_call: TRBD2; cdr3_length: 16; clone_size: -; v_call: TRBV11-2; j_call: TRBJ2-1; cdr3_aa: CASSLGRGVPYNEQFF; cdr3_nt: TGTGCCAGCAGCTTAGGGCGGGGGGTCCCATACAATGAGCAGTTCTTC
d_call: -; cdr3_length: 17; clone_size: -; v_call: TRBV4-2; j_call: TRBJ2-7; cdr3_aa: CASSQDLAGGTPYEQYF; cdr3_nt: TGTGCCAGCAGCCAAGATCTTGCGGGCGGAACCCCTTACGAGCAGTACTTC
d_call: -; cdr3_length: 15; clone_size: -; v_call: TRBV6-5; j_call: TRBJ2-2; cdr3_aa: CASSRGGKGTGELFF; cdr3_nt: TGTGCCAGCAGTCGGGGTGGAAAGGGAACCGGGGAGCTGTTTTTT
d_call: -; cdr3_length: 13; clone_size: -; v_call: TRBV7-9; j_call: TRBJ1-1; cdr3_aa: CASSLGGGTEAFF; cdr3_nt: TGTGCCAGCAGCTTAGGTGGAGGGACTGAAGCTTTCTTT